Listed here is a single TCR beta chain. Its antigen is undetermined. Clones were sequenced by immunoSEQ multiplex PCR, and TCRdb holds only the in-frame ones, with some missing. This sample yields over 25,000 clones, of which roughly 87% are seen a single time; more than 2.5% belongs to the top ten. This sample is drawn from a study of a mutant IDH1 vaccine in newly diagnosed glioma. About the research overall: Radiotherapy alone preceded vaccination by 4-6 weeks; alternatively, vaccination started with temozolomide cycles. Previous treatment comprised radiotherapy, temozolomide, or both, mostly both.

Specified time point: week 5, during vaccination. Doses consisted of 300 ug of mutant IDH1 20-mer peptide each, paired with topical imiquimod. The sequenced sample was peripheral blood mononuclear cells (PBMCs), obtained from a glioma patient whose treatment included an IDH1 peptide vaccine. The receptor's source is a middle-aged woman with glioma. Some clones in this sample may be carry-over from other donors' samples.

Written as DNA, the CDR3 is TGTGCCAGCTCCGCGATGAACACTGAAGCTTTCTTT. Translated, it gives CASSAMNTEAFF. This rearrangement joins TRBV11-2 to TRBJ1-1; no firm D call. Trimming removed 8 bases from V and 0 bases from J, with 7 bases in between. The CDR3 length is 12 residues. Germline values: CDR1 SGHAT, CDR2 FQNNGV.